The 32 T cell receptor beta chains below all came from one sample that was sequenced in a study of T cell responses to AZD1222 COVID-19 vaccine. Libraries were prepared by immunoSEQ multiplex PCR; TCRdb keeps only in-frame clonotypes and omits some of them. The table lists tens of thousands of clones, roughly 85% of them singletons. The sample was peripheral blood, taken on day 0 of MenACWY control vaccination. These receptors originate from an adult in good health.

The sample holds one count of this clone. A junction boundary mismatches the germline segment, possibly from a read error. This sequence joins TRBV5-1 and TRBJ2-5; 8 positions match TRBD2. The CDR3 sequence is 14 residues long. Per germline, CDR1 SGHRS and CDR2 YFSETQ. CDR3 region: CASSPAGGEETQYF. DNA of the CDR3: TGCGCTAGCAGTCCGGCGGGAGGAGAAGAGACCCAGTACTTC. Supplemented by reference TRBV5-1 and TRBJ2-5, the full variable domain reads KAGVTQTPRYLIKTRGQQVTLSCSPISGHRSVSWYQQTPGQGLQFLFEYFSETQRNKGNFPGRFSGRQFSNSRSEMNVSTLELGDSALYLCASSPAGGEETQYFGPGTRLLVL.

This sequence joins TRBV28 and TRBJ1-2; TRBD1 matches at 9 bases. Germline V gene sequence: CDR1 MDHEN, CDR2 SYDVKM. V dropped 3 bases and J dropped 8; count of bases not matched to a gene: 7. This CDR3 region has 14 residues. CDR3 coding DNA: TGTGCCAGCAGTTTCGCTGGACAGGGGTACGGCTACACCTTC. The encoded protein is CASSFAGQGYGYTF.

The genes are TRBV4-2 and TRBJ2-1; 9 bases map to TRBD2. The CDR3 has 17 residues. Germline assignment: CDR1 LGHNA and CDR2 YNFKEQ. The ends lost 0 bases at V and 6 bases at J; junction bases unmatched: 9. In DNA form, the CDR3 reads TGTGCCAGCAGCCAAGAGGGACTAGCCCTCCTACTCAATGAGCAGTTCTTC. It yields the protein CASSQEGLALLLNEQFF.

The rearrangement uses TRBV7-6 and TRBJ2-7; the D gene could be TRBD1 or TRBD2 (7 bases each). CDR3 size: 17 residues. Trimming stripped 0 bases from V and 2 bases from J, with 17 bases between. CDR1 is SGHVS, CDR2 FNYEAQ, per germline. Here the CDR3 DNA reads TGTGCCAGCAGCTTAGCACGGGGGGTCCAGGGGGCCTACGAGCAGTACTTC. Encoded protein: CASSLARGVQGAYEQYF.

The chain employs TRBV2 and TRBJ1-2, with a weak D call TRBD1 (5 bases). Trimming removed 3 bases from V and 8 bases from J, with 10 bases in between. CDR3 size: 12 residues. Per germline, CDR1 SNHLY and CDR2 FYNNEI. In DNA, the CDR3 is TGTGCCAGCAGTGACTGGGGGTCCGGCTACACCTTC. Translated, it gives CASSDWGSGYTF.

As concerns this clone: This sample also contains other DNA sequences that code for the same CDR3. This chain uses TRBV7-2 with TRBJ1-3; no clear D gene. Germline CDR1 and CDR2: SGHTA and FQGNSA. V shed 2 bases and J shed 4 bases, with 6 bases lying between them. The CDR3 totals 13 residues. The CDR3 DNA reads as TGTGCCAGCAGCTTAACGAACGGAAACACCATATATTTT. Its translation: CASSLTNGNTIYF.

This clone was counted a few times. This chain links TRBV25-1 with TRBJ2-4; 11 positions match TRBD1. The CDR3 is 16 amino acids. V was pared by 5 bases and J by 1 base, with 4 bases of the junction left unmatched. Germline lookup yields CDR1 MGHDK and CDR2 SYGVNS. The CDR3, as DNA: TGTGCCAGCAGTAGTGGGACAGGGGGGGCCAAAAACATTCAGTACTTC. This encodes CASSSGTGGAKNIQYF. The full variable domain, with the rest looked up from reference TRBV25-1 and TRBJ2-4, is EADIYQTPRYLVIGTGKKITLECSQTMGHDKMYWYQQDPGMELHLIHYSYGVNSTEKGDLSSESTVSRIRTEHFPLTLESARPSHTSQYLCASSSGTGGAKNIQYFGAGTRLSVL.

This sequence joins TRBV7-8 and TRBJ2-1; TRBD2 matches 8 bases. The CDR3 loop spans 14 amino acids. Germline V gene lookup returns CDR1 SGHVS and CDR2 FQNEAQ. Germline trimming cut 2 bases from V and 7 bases from J; bases unmatched to any gene: 4. CDR3 sequence (DNA): TGTGCCAGCAGCTTAAGCGGGAGAACAAATGAGCAGTTCTTC. This sequence encodes CASSLSGRTNEQFF.

The gene calls are TRBV7-9 and TRBJ1-2; D unresolved. Germline-derived CDR1 and CDR2 are SEHNR and FQNEAQ (reference sequence). V was pared by 1 base and J by 4 bases, with 10 bases between. The CDR3 sequence is 14 residues long. The CDR3 loop is CASSLGLDGYGYTF. In DNA, the CDR3 is TGTGCCAGCAGCTTAGGTTTAGATGGCTATGGCTACACCTTC.

This sequence joins TRBV6-5 and TRBJ1-1; the D gene is possibly TRBD1 (5 bases). Germline V CDR1 and CDR2: MNHEY, SVGAGI. The CDR3 sequence is 14 residues long. With 8 bases removed from V and 2 bases from J, the gap between germline ends came to 15 bases. The CDR3 DNA follows: TGTGCCAGCCGCCAACCGGGGGATAACACTGAAGCTTTCTTT. It codes for CASRQPGDNTEAFF.

The chain recombines TRBV7-9 with TRBJ1-4; no clear D. Germline V gene lookup returns CDR1 SEHNR and CDR2 FQNEAQ (reference sequence). The germline V and J ends were trimmed by 5 bases and 6 bases, with 19 bases remaining between them. This CDR3 is 16 amino acids long. The CDR3, as DNA: TGTGCCAGCAGCCTGGGGTCGACGGGAGGGCATGAAAAACTGTTTTTT. It yields the protein CASSLGSTGGHEKLFF.

This chain links TRBV7-9 with TRBJ2-7; possibly TRBD2 for D (6 bases). Germline CDR1 and CDR2: SEHNR and FQNEAQ (reference sequence). This CDR3 has 13 amino acids. The germline V and J ends were trimmed by 2 bases and 6 bases, with 11 bases remaining between them. The CDR3 bases are TGTGCCAGCAGCTTACCCGGGAGTACCGAGCAGTACTTC. Amino acids: CASSLPGSTEQYF.

The DNA for the CDR3 is TGCGCCAGCAGCCTTTTTCAGGGTGGCCAAGAGACCCAGTACTTC. Translated, it gives CASSLFQGGQETQYF. The V and J genes are TRBV4-3 and TRBJ2-5; D perhaps matches TRBD1 (5 bases). Germline assignment: CDR1 LGHNA and CDR2 YSLEER. This CDR3 region has 15 residues. Deletions cut 4 bases from V and 1 base from J, with 13 bases between.

This chain links TRBV10-3 with TRBJ2-7, with a tentative D call TRBD1 (5 bases). CDR1 and CDR2 from the germline V gene are ENHRY and SYGVKD. V shed 3 bases and J shed 5 bases, with 14 bases lying between them. This CDR3 region has 14 residues. The CDR3 bases are TGTGCCATCAGTGATCAGGGCCCCAGGAACGAGCAGTACTTC. Translated, it gives CAISDQGPRNEQYF.

This clone was found a few times. V is TRBV6-5 and J is TRBJ1-1; D unclear. With 2 bases removed from V and 6 bases from J, the gap between germline ends came to 4 bases. The CDR3 has 11 residues. The germline V gene has CDR1 MNHEY and CDR2 SVGAGI. CDR3: CASSYGPEAFF. The CDR3 bases are TGTGCCAGCAGTTACGGTCCTGAAGCTTTCTTT.

This clone was found a few times. The CDR3: CASSPDDRVAYGYTF. The CDR3 DNA sequence: TGTGCCAGCAGTCCGGATGACAGGGTGGCGTATGGCTACACCTTC. The chain links TRBV28 to TRBJ1-2; 7 nucleotides align to TRBD1. Trimming at V came to 5 bases and at J to 5 bases, leaving 11 bases not matched to a gene. The germline V gene encodes CDR1 MDHEN and CDR2 SYDVKM. The CDR3 loop spans 15 amino acids.

The chain combines TRBV4-3 with TRBJ2-1, with TRBD2 matching 11 bases. V gave up 2 bases and J gave up 2 bases; unmatched junction bases: 2. Germline V gene data show CDR1 as LGHNA and CDR2 as YSLEER. This CDR3 is built from 16 residues. In DNA form, the CDR3 reads TGCGCCAGCAGCCAAACACTAGCGGGAGCCTACAATGAGCAGTTCTTC. Residues: CASSQTLAGAYNEQFF.

V gene TRBV6-2 or TRBV6-3 combines with J gene TRBJ2-7; possible D gene TRBD2, 7 bases. The CDR3 has 17 residues. In germline, CDR1 is MNHEY, CDR2 SVGEGT. Trimming took 2 bases from V and 4 from J, leaving 21 bases between them. The CDR3 sequence is CASSYQRGRALRYEQYF. CDR3 nucleotides: TGTGCCAGCAGTTACCAGAGGGGGAGGGCCTTGCGGTACGAGCAGTACTTC.

J is TRBJ2-3 and V is TRBV7-2; 7 positions match TRBD2. Germline CDR1 is SGHTA and CDR2 is FQGNSA. The ends lost 2 bases at V and 3 bases at J; junction bases unmatched: 5. CDR3 length: 15 amino acids. CDR3 amino acids: CASSLLAEKTDTQYF. The DNA for the CDR3 is TGTGCCAGCAGCTTACTAGCGGAGAAAACAGATACGCAGTATTTT.

The genes are TRBV7-2 and TRBJ2-7, with TRBD1 as a possible D gene (6 bases). Germline CDR1 SGHTA, CDR2 FQGNSA. The length of the CDR3 is 15 residues. V was pared by 2 bases and J by 6 bases, with 17 bases between. The CDR3 region is CASSLRGWGLGEQYF. DNA for the CDR3: TGTGCCAGCAGCTTAAGGGGGTGGGGCCTAGGCGAGCAGTACTTC.

This clone was picked up one time. The V call is TRBV19, the J call TRBJ1-5; 8 bases map to TRBD1. Germline lookup yields CDR1 LNHDA and CDR2 SQIVND (reference sequence). V gave up 5 bases and J gave up 0 bases; unmatched junction bases: 15. The CDR3 runs 19 residues. DNA of the CDR3: TGTGCCAGTAGTCCGCGGACAGGGAAGGGGGGTTATAGCAATCAGCCCCAGCATTTT. Amino acid sequence: CASSPRTGKGGYSNQPQHF. Variable domain in full (rest from reference TRBV19 and TRBJ1-5): DGGITQSPKYLFRKEGQNVTLSCEQNLNHDAMYWYRQDPGQGLRLIYYSQIVNDFQKGDIAEGYSVSREKKESFPLTVTSAQKNPTAFYLCASSPRTGKGGYSNQPQHFGDGTRLSIL.

The V and J genes are TRBV6-1 and TRBJ1-4, with D unclear. Between the trimmed V and J ends, which lost 1 base and 0 bases, there was a span of 12 bases. The germline gives CDR1 MNHNS, CDR2 SASEGT. CDR3 length equals 17 residues. Written as DNA, the CDR3 is TGTGCCAGCAGTGAAGAAGGTTACCTTTCAACTAATGAAAAACTGTTTTTT. Translation: CASSEEGYLSTNEKLFF.

This rearrangement joins TRBV5-1 to TRBJ2-1, with 8 bases identical to TRBD2. After removal of 2 bases from V and 6 bases from J, the junction contained 7 bases not matched to a gene. There are 15 residues in the CDR3. Germline lookup yields CDR1 SGHRS and CDR2 YFSETQ. DNA of the CDR3: TGCGCCAGCAGCTTAGAACTAGCGGCCACCAATGAGCAGTTCTTC. It yields the protein CASSLELAATNEQFF.

The V gene is TRBV7-2, the J gene TRBJ2-1; 11 bases align to TRBD2. J lost 5 bases, V lost 5 bases, and 11 bases had no gene match. The CDR3 is made up of 17 amino acids. Germline V gene data show CDR1 as SGHTA and CDR2 as FQGNSA. The CDR3 nucleotides read TGTGCCAGCAGCCCTGGTAGGCTAGCGGGAGGCGACAATGAGCAGTTCTTC. Its translation: CASSPGRLAGGDNEQFF.

V and J are TRBV7-5 and TRBJ1-6; TRBD1 was called by the table and not checked on the DNA. TRBV7-5 is designated a pseudogene. This CDR3 region has 17 residues. CDR3 in amino acids: CARSRDSKSSYNSPLHF. For the CDR3, the DNA is TGTGCCAGAAGTCGGGACAGCAAGAGCTCCTATAATTCACCCCTCCACTTT.

This clone was counted a few times. The chain uses TRBV25-1 and TRBJ2-5; possible D gene TRBD1, 6 bases. The CDR3 loop spans 14 amino acids. CDR1 is MGHDK, CDR2 SYGVNS, per germline. Deletions cut 3 bases from V and 6 bases from J, with 14 bases between. The CDR3 region is CASSEWAGVKTQYF. The CDR3 nucleotides read TGTGCCAGCAGTGAGTGGGCAGGGGTTAAGACCCAGTACTTC.

This chain joins TRBV12-3 or TRBV12-4 and TRBJ2-5, with D unresolved. V was shortened by 1 base and J by 4 bases, with 4 bases between the two germline ends. The CDR3 runs 12 residues. The CDR3, as DNA: TGTGCCAGCAGTTTAGGCCGAGAGACCCAGTACTTC. This translates into CASSLGRETQYF.

The genes are TRBV28 and TRBJ2-5, with 7 bases lining up with TRBD1. With 4 bases clipped from V and 7 bases from J, the junction kept 15 bases outside the gene matches. Germline V gene sequence: CDR1 MDHEN, CDR2 SYDVKM. The CDR3 is 16 residues long. The CDR3 coding sequence is TGTGCCAGCAGTTCACAGATCGGACAGGCCTCCACGACCCAGTACTTC. This codes for CASSSQIGQASTTQYF. The whole variable domain, filled in from reference TRBV28 and TRBJ2-5, reads DVKVTQSSRYLVKRTGEKVFLECVQDMDHENMFWYRQDPGLGLRLIYFSYDVKMKEKGDIPEGYSVSREKKERFSLILESASTNQTSMYLCASSSQIGQASTTQYFGPGTRLLVL.

The chain carries TRBV7-2 and TRBJ2-1, with D hard to call. Trimming took off 1 base at V and 0 bases at J, with 7 bases between the two ends. The germline CDR1 and CDR2 sequences are SGHTA and FQGNSA. This CDR3 has 15 residues. DNA of the CDR3: TGTGCCAGCAGCTTAGTACGGAGCTCCTACAATGAGCAGTTCTTC. Protein: CASSLVRSSYNEQFF.

The chain uses TRBV2 and TRBJ2-7, with a weak D call TRBD2 (5 bases). The V end lost 7 bases, the J end lost 4 bases, and 11 bases lay between the germline ends. Looked up from germline, CDR1 is SNHLY and CDR2 is FYNNEI. The CDR3 loop spans 12 amino acids. CDR3 bases: TGTGCCAGCACTGACTACCCATACGAGCAGTACTTC. This codes for CASTDYPYEQYF.

The V call is TRBV6-5, the J call TRBJ1-1; TRBD1 agrees at 7 bases. The germline V gene has CDR1 MNHEY and CDR2 SVGAGI. J was trimmed by 4 bases and V by 2 bases; bases with no gene match: 4. The CDR3 loop spans 14 amino acids. The CDR3 protein is CASSYGDRATEAFF. CDR3 bases: TGTGCCAGCAGTTACGGTGACAGGGCCACTGAAGCTTTCTTT.

The chain combines TRBV19 with TRBJ1-5; 8 bases agree with TRBD1. The germline V gene encodes CDR1 LNHDA and CDR2 SQIVND (reference sequence). The trim removed 7 bases at V and 5 bases at J, leaving 19 bases unmatched. This CDR3 region has 18 residues. CDR3 sequence reads: CASTIVGQGPPFHQPQHF. DNA of the CDR3: TGTGCCAGTACCATAGTTGGACAGGGCCCCCCGTTCCATCAGCCCCAGCATTTT. Supplemented by reference TRBV19 and TRBJ1-5, the full variable domain reads DGGITQSPKYLFRKEGQNVTLSCEQNLNHDAMYWYRQDPGQGLRLIYYSQIVNDFQKGDIAEGYSVSREKKESFPLTVTSAQKNPTAFYLCASTIVGQGPPFHQPQHFGDGTRLSIL.